This T cell receptor (beta chain) emerged from a study of PD-1 blockade in classical Hodgkin lymphoma. Study results and caveats: As was reported, newly diagnosed patients showed lower baseline TCR diversity than healthy donors did. Factors driving the repertoire differences, possibly disease activity or prior therapy, remain undefined.

As concerns this clone: Its matching antigen is unknown.

Germline loops: CDR1 SNHLY, CDR2 FYNNEI. This CDR3 comprises 12 residues. Deletions cut 6 bases from V and 6 bases from J, with 12 bases between. Sample time point: newly diagnosed, previously untreated cHL patient sample. The authors purified CD4+ T cells from thawed PBMCs by magnetic negative selection. PBMCs representing newly diagnosed, untreated classical Hodgkin lymphoma functioned as the comparison. Assay used: immunoSEQ multiplex PCR; TCRdb lists only in-frame clones, some missing. The sample lists around 31,000 clones, about 90% occurring once. This sequence originates from a human donor with classical Hodgkin lymphoma. The V gene is TRBV2, the J gene TRBJ2-7, with D perhaps matching TRBD2 (6 bases). Source material: CD4+ T cells from blood. CDR3 protein: CASRGDLGEQYF. Here the CDR3 DNA reads TGTGCCAGCAGGGGGGACTTGGGCGAGCAGTACTTC.